The clone carrying this TCR beta chain was counted many times. This record belongs to a study of response to subunit inactivated influenza vaccine. TCRdb re-called the RT-PCR reads through MiXCR, storing one row per CDR3 protein. The profile shows under 950,000 distinct CDR3 sequences, 21% of them singletons. The germline V and J ends were trimmed by 6 bases and 6 bases, with 17 bases remaining between them. The CDR3 is 13 residues long. The germline CDR1 and CDR2 sequences are DFQATT and SNEGSKA (reference sequence). The sequenced sample was PBMCs from blood, obtained 5 days after vaccination. This receptor was obtained from a man aged 50 to 60 who received an inactivated influenza vaccine. This sequence joins TRBV20-1 and TRBJ1-1; D perhaps matches TRBD1 (5 bases). CDR3: CSANLGENPEAFF. DNA of the CDR3: TGCAGTGCCAACCTGGGGGAAAACCCTGAAGCTTTCTTT.